This TCR beta chain emerged from a study of blood T cell repertoires in COVID-19. The wider study: Donors in the United States, Italy and Spain gave samples during acute or convalescent COVID-19. PBMCs, B-cell-depleted T cells, or T cells were the source of the cDNA or gDNA that made up the material.

The V end was cut by 3 bases, the J end by 8 bases, with 10 bases between. The CDR3 runs 12 residues. Per germline, CDR1 LNHDA and CDR2 SQIVND (reference sequence). As processed by the authors: Nucleated cell counts were estimated from reference gene primer amplification. Data came from immunoSEQ multiplex PCR; TCRdb stores just in-frame clones and leaves some out. The V and J calls and the clone size are those of that table, but D and trimming were determined from the DNA. The repertoire consists of 150,000 to 200,000 clones, with approximately 80% occurring once and the leading ten covering around 12%. This clone was picked up many times.

The sequencing input was peripheral blood. The clonotype comes from an elderly woman with COVID-19, enrolled during active disease. V usage is TRBV19 and J usage is TRBJ1-2, with no clear D. The CDR3 DNA sequence: TGTGCCAGTAGTATGAGGGATCGGGGCTACACCTTC. Its translation is CASSMRDRGYTF. The whole variable domain, remainder taken from reference TRBV19 and TRBJ1-2, is DGGITQSPKYLFRKEGQNVTLSCEQNLNHDAMYWYRQDPGQGLRLIYYSQIVNDFQKGDIAEGYSVSREKKESFPLTVTSAQKNPTAFYLCASSMRDRGYTFGSGTRLTVV.